A single TCR beta chain is shown here with its context. No antigen is known for it. Using a J-beta primer mix together with a sample-barcoded 5' primer, a second PCR was run for about 7 to 12 cycles. Template switching added a 12-random-nucleotide identifier to every cDNA molecule. The yield of each sample was at least 2.5 million CDR3-containing paired-end reads. TCRdb re-called the 5' RACE reads through MiXCR, storing one row per CDR3 protein. This sample carries about 780,000 distinct CDR3 sequences, around 50% of them seen once, and the ten largest clones take around 18%. The CDR3 length is 14 residues. The germline V and J ends were trimmed by 7 bases and 5 bases, with 17 bases remaining between them. This sample was included in a study of blood T cells in healthy people across ages. Study observations and caveats: Versus aged donors, long-lived donors had higher diversity and more naive CD4+ cells.

Donors gave roughly 9.1 milliliters of peripheral blood apiece. This clonotype was obtained from an elderly man in good health. The chain is built from TRBV12-3 or TRBV12-4 and TRBJ1-1; maybe TRBD1 (5 bases). Sequencing was carried out using blood. In DNA, the CDR3 is TGTGCCAGCATTGCGATGGACCCAGGGACTGAAGCTTTCTTT. Translating it yields CASIAMDPGTEAFF.